This T cell receptor beta chain was observed in a study of control samples from healthy donors and cancer patients. Germline CDR1 reads SNHLY; CDR2 reads FYNNEI. J was trimmed by 2 bases and V by 7 bases; bases with no gene match: 3. The CDR3 sequence is 13 residues long. Assay: immunoSEQ multiplex PCR; the TCRdb copy retains only in-frame clones and omits some. The table includes under 100,000 clones, approximately 95% detected once. The chain combines TRBV2 with TRBJ2-7; 9 bases are shared with TRBD1. This TCR was recovered from a young woman in good health. Sequences were obtained from blood. CDR3 sequence reads: CASTGTGTYEQYF. The CDR3 DNA reads as TGTGCCAGCACCGGGACAGGGACCTACGAGCAGTACTTC. Supplemented by reference TRBV2 and TRBJ2-7, the full variable domain reads EPEVTQTPSHQVTQMGQEVILRCVPISNHLYFYWYRQILGQKVEFLVSFYNNEISEKSEIFDDQFSVERPDGSNFTLKIRSTKLEDSAMYFCASTGTGTYEQYFGPGTRLTVT.